The rows below give T cell receptor beta chains drawn from one sample of a study of control samples from healthy donors and cancer patients. Clones were read by immunoSEQ multiplex PCR, and TCRdb kept only the in-frame ones, dropping some. The sample shows roughly 150,000 clones, roughly 88% of them seen only once. Sequencing was carried out using blood. The source of these receptors is a man aged 18 to 29 in good health. CDR3s include the opening cysteine and the closing phenylalanine or tryptophan. A D gene is named only where the DNA matches it firmly. Size is omitted from some rows. Given values are once, few, many or a class for expanded clones.

cdr3_aa cdr3_nt clone_size j_call d_call v_call
CASSVVKGNTEAFF TGTGCCAGCAGCGTAGTAAAGGGGAACACTGAAGCTTTCTTT once TRBJ1-1 - TRBV9
CASRGDSNQPQHF TGTGCCAGCAGGGGGGATAGCAATCAGCCCCAGCATTTT - TRBJ1-5 - TRBV6-5
CASSSGQGLRDTEAFF TGTGCCAGTAGTTCGGGACAGGGGTTGAGGGACACTGAAGCTTTCTTT - TRBJ1-1 TRBD1 TRBV19
CASSQNKEDIQHF TGCGCCAGCAGCCAAAACAAAGAGGATATTCAGCATTTT - TRBJ1-5 - TRBV4-3
CASSPTGGYNEQFF TGCGCCAGCTCCCCGACAGGGGGTTACAATGAGCAGTTCTTC - TRBJ2-1 TRBD1 TRBV5-1
CASSFGGAGNTIYF TGTGCCAGCAGCTTTGGAGGCGCTGGAAACACCATATATTTT - TRBJ1-3 - TRBV7-9
CASGGRRSGANVLTF TGTGCCAGTGGGGGGAGGCGCTCTGGGGCCAACGTCCTGACTTTC - TRBJ2-6 - TRBV19
CASSLVSVHGYTF TGTGCCAGCAGCTTAGTGTCAGTCCATGGCTACACCTTC once TRBJ1-2 - TRBV7-9
CASSNRDSNSPLHF TGTGCCAGCAGTAACCGGGACAGCAATTCACCCCTCCACTTT - TRBJ1-6 TRBD1 TRBV28
CASGSGGRSGELFF TGTGCCAGCGGGAGCGGGGGTAGGTCCGGGGAGCTGTTTTTT - TRBJ2-2 TRBD2 TRBV9
CASSWGGPYEQYF TGTGCCAGTAGTTGGGGGGGACCCTACGAGCAGTACTTC once TRBJ2-7 TRBD2 TRBV19
CATSESGTGDSDTQYF TGTGCCACCAGTGAGTCCGGGACAGGGGATTCAGATACGCAGTATTTT - TRBJ2-3 TRBD1 TRBV24-1
CASSGDRGRGYTF TGTGCCAGCTCAGGGGACAGGGGGCGTGGCTACACCTTC - TRBJ1-2 TRBD1 TRBV18
CASRRRPGELFF TGTGCCAGCAGGCGCCGGCCCGGGGAGCTGTTTTTT - TRBJ2-2 - TRBV28
CASSFLGGGSFGTDTQYF TGTGCCAGCAGCTTCCTCGGGGGGGGGAGTTTTGGCACAGATACGCAGTATTTT - TRBJ2-3 TRBD2 TRBV7-2
CAWSKGRGIEKLFF TGTGCCTGGAGTAAAGGCAGGGGGATCGAAAAACTGTTTTTT few TRBJ1-4 TRBD1 TRBV30
CASSLASPGQGDTEAFF TGTGCCAGCAGCTTGGCATCTCCGGGACAGGGGGACACTGAAGCTTTCTTT - TRBJ1-1 TRBD1 TRBV13
CASSGRGGTNEKLFF TGTGCCAGCAGCGGCAGGGGGGGAACTAATGAAAAACTGTTTTTT once TRBJ1-4 TRBD1 TRBV28
CASRGGLDNSPLHF TGTGCCAGCAGGGGGGGGCTAGATAATTCACCCCTCCACTTT - TRBJ1-6 - TRBV7-9
CATSRVSGGRETQYF TGTGCCACCAGCAGAGTCTCAGGGGGCAGGGAGACCCAGTACTTC once TRBJ2-5 TRBD1 TRBV15
CASSIAGLSNQPQHF TGTGCCAGTAGTATAGCCGGGTTGAGCAATCAGCCCCAGCATTTT few TRBJ1-5 - TRBV19
CASSQGVGRGEQFF TGCGCCAGCAGCCAAGGAGTTGGGCGCGGGGAGCAGTTCTTC - TRBJ2-1 - TRBV4-1
CASSGQGAGYTF TGTGCCAGCAGTGGACAGGGGGCTGGCTACACCTTC - TRBJ1-2 TRBD1 TRBV7-9
CASSELQGLWDTQYF TGTGCCAGCAGTGAATTGCAGGGTTTGTGGGATACGCAGTATTTT - TRBJ2-3 - TRBV6-1
CASTDSNKRTQYF TGTGCCAGTACTGACAGTAACAAGAGAACCCAGTACTTC - TRBJ2-5 - TRBV19
CASSISRGGYEQYF TGTGCCAGTAGTATATCCAGGGGCGGCTACGAGCAGTACTTC - TRBJ2-7 - TRBV19
CSASASGGAYEQYF TGCAGTGCTAGTGCTAGCGGGGGAGCCTACGAGCAGTACTTC many TRBJ2-7 TRBD2 TRBV20-1
CASSLFARGLEPQHF TGTGCCAGCAGCTTGTTCGCCAGGGGGCTCGAGCCCCAGCATTTT - TRBJ1-5 TRBD1 TRBV5-6
CASSSVLDQPQHF TGTGCCAGTAGTTCGGTGTTGGATCAGCCCCAGCATTTT - TRBJ1-5 - TRBV19
CASSQASGPYEQYF TGCGCCAGCAGCCAAGCGTCAGGGCCGTACGAGCAGTACTTC - TRBJ2-7 - TRBV4-1
CAWSVGRWGANEKLFF TGTGCCTGGAGTGTCGGTCGGTGGGGGGCTAATGAAAAACTGTTTTTT - TRBJ1-4 - TRBV30
CAWTQNRRMNTEAFF TGTGCCTGGACCCAAAACAGACGAATGAACACTGAAGCTTTCTTT - TRBJ1-1 - TRBV30
CAWSASLGLFF TGTGCCTGGAGCGCCTCCTTGGGACTGTTTTTT - TRBJ1-4 - TRBV30
CATSDPSRGSNYGYTF TGTGCCACCAGTGACCCATCCAGGGGTTCTAACTATGGCTACACCTTC - TRBJ1-2 - TRBV24-1
CASSQVKGYEQFF TGCGCCAGCAGCCAAGTGAAGGGCTATGAGCAGTTCTTC few TRBJ2-1 - TRBV4-1
CASSPPGERDTEAFF TGTGCCAGCAGCCCCCCGGGGGAAAGGGACACTGAAGCTTTCTTT - TRBJ1-1 - TRBV13
CASSAGYGYTF TGTGCCAGCAGTGCTGGATATGGCTACACCTTC once TRBJ1-2 - TRBV2
CASSPAGGRNQPQHF TGTGCCAGTAGCCCAGCTGGGGGGCGCAATCAGCCCCAGCATTTT - TRBJ1-5 - TRBV19
CASSLVINEQYF TGTGCCAGCAGCTTAGTCATAAACGAGCAGTACTTC - TRBJ2-7 - TRBV11-2
CASSQTLYEQYF TGTGCCAGCTCCCAAACCCTTTACGAGCAGTACTTC - TRBJ2-7 - TRBV2
CAWSGLNPGGANTDTQYF TGTGCCTGGAGCGGTCTTAACCCCGGGGGGGCCAATACAGATACGCAGTATTTT - TRBJ2-3 TRBD2 TRBV30
CASSQDLGEETQYF TGTGCCAGCAGCCAAGATTTGGGGGAGGAGACCCAGTACTTC - TRBJ2-5 - TRBV4-2
CASSYDGGASYNEQFF TGTGCCAGCAGCTACGACGGGGGGGCCTCCTACAATGAGCAGTTCTTC - TRBJ2-1 TRBD2 TRBV7-3
CASSLGTGSYGYTF TGTGCCAGCAGTCTGGGAACGGGGAGCTATGGCTACACCTTC - TRBJ1-2 - TRBV28
CASSSYDRGLGYTF TGTGCCAGCAGCTCCTACGACAGGGGGCTAGGCTACACCTTC few TRBJ1-2 TRBD1 TRBV25-1
CASRDRAAYEQYF TGTGCCAGCAGAGACAGGGCCGCCTACGAGCAGTACTTC once TRBJ2-7 TRBD1 TRBV28
CASSPRGDVDTQYF TGTGCCAGTAGTCCGAGGGGGGATGTAGATACGCAGTATTTT - TRBJ2-3 - TRBV19
CASSPRAAVPNYGYTF TGTGCCAGCAGCCCCAGAGCAGCCGTGCCTAACTATGGCTACACCTTC - TRBJ1-2 - TRBV4-2